A single sample is the source of the 5 T cell receptor beta chains below, sequenced in a study of blood T cell repertoires in COVID-19. Sequencing used immunoSEQ multiplex PCR; TCRdb keeps in-frame clones, though not all of them. This sample has some 130,000 clones, with 80% to 90% found just once. Sequencing was carried out using peripheral blood. These receptors were taken from a human donor in a cohort sampled during active COVID-19.

The chain's CDR3 is CASSYSPTGGEAFF. CDR3 nucleotide sequence: TGTGCCAGCAGTTACTCTCCCACAGGGGGCGAAGCTTTCTTT. The chain combines TRBV6-6 with TRBJ1-1; 9 positions agree with TRBD1. Trimming removed 0 bases from V and 8 bases from J; junction bases left unmatched: 4. This CDR3 is built from 14 residues. Looked up from germline, CDR1 is MNHNY and CDR2 is SVGAGI (reference sequence).

The J gene is TRBJ2-1, the V gene TRBV6-6; 12 nucleotides line up with TRBD2. The germline CDR1 and CDR2 sequences are MNHNY and SVGAGI (reference sequence). The CDR3 length is 18 residues. V gave up 5 bases and J gave up 3 bases; unmatched junction bases: 11. CDR3 coding DNA: TGTGCCAGCAGTCCCCGGCTAGCGGGGGGGGCCCTCTACAATGAGCAGTTCTTC. Its protein is CASSPRLAGGALYNEQFF.

This chain links TRBV4-1 with TRBJ2-7; 8 positions match TRBD2. J lost 0 bases, V lost 3 bases, and 10 bases had no gene match. Germline assignment: CDR1 MGHRA and CDR2 YSYEKL. This CDR3 comprises 17 residues. The CDR3 nucleotides are TGCGCCAGCAGCCAGGGGGCGGGGGGACGGACCTCCTACGAGCAGTACTTC. It translates to CASSQGAGGRTSYEQYF.

The CDR3 here is CASSKQGNSPLHF. The CDR3 nucleotides are TGTGCCAGTAGTAAACAGGGCAATTCACCCCTCCACTTT. The chain carries TRBV19 and TRBJ1-6, with D tentatively TRBD1 (6 bases). Trimming took 4 bases from V and 7 from J, leaving 8 bases between them. CDR1 LNHDA and CDR2 SQIVND come from the germline V gene (reference sequence). The CDR3 extends over 13 amino acids.

The chain uses TRBV10-3 and TRBJ2-1; 10 nucleotides align to TRBD1. V was clipped by 4 bases and J by 6 bases; unmatched bases: 6. This CDR3 region has 15 residues. Looked up from germline, CDR1 is ENHRY and CDR2 is SYGVKD. Here the CDR3 reads CAISAGQGILNEQFF. CDR3 nucleotides: TGTGCCATCAGTGCGGGACAGGGGATACTCAATGAGCAGTTCTTC.